This TCR beta chain was obtained from a study of T cells after yellow fever vaccination. Study-level results: Boosting was followed by the reappearance of most primary-vaccination clones (just under 97% CD4, roughly 90% CD8).

This clonotype was observed a few times. Its antigen remains unknown. One end of the junction varies from germline; a read error may be responsible. TCRdb re-analysed the 5' RACE reads in MiXCR, keeping a single row per CDR3 protein. The sample records 340,000 or so distinct CDR3 sequences, under 15% being singletons. CDR1 and CDR2 (germline): MNHNS, SASEGT. CDR3 length: 11 residues. This receptor was obtained from a man between 18 and 29 years old who received the YFV17D yellow fever vaccine. The specimen was CD4+ T cells sorted from PBMCs, collected 15 days after the yellow fever booster vaccination. V and J are TRBV6-1 and TRBJ2-5; D not certain. The CDR3 loop is CASREGKTQYF. CDR3 DNA sequence: TGTGCCAGCAGGGAAGGAAAGACCCAGTACTTC.